These 31 T cell receptor beta chains originate from one sample sequenced in a study of blood T cell repertoires in COVID-19. Profiling relied on immunoSEQ multiplex PCR, and the TCRdb table lists in-frame clones only, not all of them. The sample has roughly 250,000 clones; around 85% are singletons. The sequencing sample was made of peripheral blood. The receptor source for this set is a woman aged 55-69 years with active or convalescent COVID-19.

This rearrangement joins TRBV19 to TRBJ1-6, with D perhaps TRBD1 (5 bases). This CDR3 has 16 residues. V was clipped by 7 bases and J by 0 bases, with 13 bases between them. In germline, CDR1 is LNHDA, CDR2 SQIVND (reference sequence). The chain's CDR3 is CASIRGWGSYNSPLHF. The CDR3 nucleotides read TGTGCCAGTATTAGGGGCTGGGGCTCCTATAATTCACCCCTCCACTTT. Filled out from reference TRBV19 and TRBJ1-6, the complete variable domain reads DGGITQSPKYLFRKEGQNVTLSCEQNLNHDAMYWYRQDPGQGLRLIYYSQIVNDFQKGDIAEGYSVSREKKESFPLTVTSAQKNPTAFYLCASIRGWGSYNSPLHFGNGTRLTVT.

V and J are TRBV29-1 and TRBJ1-2, with D unresolved. Trimming took off 3 bases at V and 4 bases at J, with 9 bases between the two ends. This CDR3 is built from 12 residues. The germline CDR1 and CDR2 sequences are SQVTM and ANQGSEA. CDR3 nucleotide sequence: TGCAGCGTTGAGTCGGAGGGCTATGGCTACACCTTC. It is translated as CSVESEGYGYTF. The full variable domain, in which reference TRBV29-1 and TRBJ1-2 provide the parts outside the CDR3, is SAVISQKPSRDICQRGTSLTIQCQVDSQVTMMFWYRQQPGQSLTLIATANQGSEATYESGFVIDKFPISRPNLTFSTLTVSNMSPEDSSIYLCSVESEGYGYTFGSGTRLTVV.

Details on this clone: One junction end does not reproduce the germline sequence, and a read error may be involved. V usage is TRBV9 and J usage is TRBJ2-1; D gene ambiguous. CDR1 and CDR2 from the germline V gene are SGDLS and YYNGEE. The CDR3 totals 12 residues. The CDR3 region has the DNA TGTGCCAGCAGCCCCCCCTCAGCTGAGCGGTTCTTC. Translated, it gives CASSPPSAERFF.

This chain uses TRBV5-6 with TRBJ2-1, with a weak D call TRBD2 (5 bases). Germline V gene sequence: CDR1 SGHDT, CDR2 YYEEEE. Trimming shortened V by 2 bases and J by 9 bases, and 12 bases separated the two germline ends. The CDR3 is 13 residues long. The CDR3 region has the DNA TGTGCCAGCAGCTTTGGTTTGGCGGGTGAGCAGTTCTTC. This translates into CASSFGLAGEQFF.

The chain carries TRBV1 and TRBJ2-3; TRBD2 reflects the table's D call only, with no check against the DNA. TRBV1 is classified as a pseudogene. The CDR3 spans 17 residues. CDR3 loop: CTSSLKGAGAPTDTQYF. The DNA of the CDR3 is TGCACCAGCAGCCTCAAAGGAGCGGGAGCCCCCACAGATACGCAGTATTTT.

The chain uses TRBV28 and TRBJ2-7, with a tentative D call TRBD1 (7 bases). This CDR3 has 16 residues. Trimming removed 5 bases at V and 0 bases at J, with 17 bases between. Germline V gene data show CDR1 as MDHEN and CDR2 as SYDVKM. CDR3 amino acids: CASSPPRGDSSYEQYV. CDR3 bases: TGTGCCAGCAGTCCCCCTAGGGGGGACAGCTCCTACGAGCAGTACGTC.

This chain joins TRBV7-8 and TRBJ2-3, with 7 bases aligning to TRBD2. J was trimmed by 2 bases and V by 2 bases; bases with no gene match: 10. The CDR3 runs to 17 residues. Germline assignment: CDR1 SGHVS and CDR2 FQNEAQ. The CDR3 protein is CASSLRGGLADTDTQYF. The CDR3 bases are TGTGCCAGCAGCTTACGCGGAGGCCTAGCGGACACAGATACGCAGTATTTT.

The chain uses TRBV5-5 and TRBJ2-3; 9 bases line up with TRBD1. This CDR3 is 14 amino acids long. The germline V gene encodes CDR1 SGHKS and CDR2 YYEKEE (reference sequence). J was trimmed by 5 bases and V by 4 bases; bases with no gene match: 5. CDR3 DNA sequence: TGTGCCAGCAGCATGATGGACAGGGGAGATACGCAGTATTTT. It translates to CASSMMDRGDTQYF.

V is TRBV29-1 and J is TRBJ1-1; 9 bases match TRBD1. With V trimmed by 7 bases and J by 5 bases, 8 bases remained unmatched. CDR3 size: 13 residues. In germline, CDR1 is SQVTM, CDR2 ANQGSEA. CDR3: CSAQTGGGTEAFF. The CDR3 DNA follows: TGCAGCGCGCAGACAGGGGGAGGGACTGAAGCTTTCTTT.

This chain uses TRBV5-8 with TRBJ2-5; 7 positions agree with TRBD2. Germline assignment: CDR1 SGHTS and CDR2 YDEGEE. CDR3 length: 17 amino acids. Trimming at V came to 0 bases and at J to 3 bases, leaving 11 bases not matched to a gene. In DNA, the CDR3 is TGTGCCAGCAGCTTGGGAGACTGGGGGGGGAAGGAAGAGACCCAGTACTTC. It is translated as CASSLGDWGGKEETQYF.

The chain joins TRBV2 to TRBJ2-6; the match to TRBD1 covers 12 bases. The junction had 11 bases not matched to a gene; V was cut back by 6 bases and J by 5 bases. The germline V gene has CDR1 SNHLY and CDR2 FYNNEI. CDR3 length equals 18 residues. The CDR3 nucleotides are TGTGCCAGCAGCATCGAGGGACAGGGGGCTATCTGGGCCAACGTCCTGACTTTC. Residues: CASSIEGQGAIWANVLTF.

The V call is TRBV12-3 or TRBV12-4, the J call TRBJ1-1, with no clear D. V lost 6 bases and J lost 5, with 10 bases in between. The CDR3 is 12 residues long. As DNA, the CDR3 is TGTGCCAGCAGCCCACTTGCTACTGAAGCTTTCTTT. Its protein is CASSPLATEAFF.

V and J are TRBV6-4 and TRBJ2-3, with 8 bases matching TRBD2. CDR1 is MRHNA, CDR2 SNTAGT, per germline. The CDR3 contains 16 residues. V lost 0 bases, J lost 4 bases, and 6 bases stayed unmatched. The CDR3 DNA reads TGTGCCAGCAGTGACTCGATACACGGGGGGGCAGATACGCAGTATTTT. Translation: CASSDSIHGGADTQYF.

The rearrangement links TRBV5-4 to TRBJ1-1; tentatively, D is TRBD1 (6 bases). CDR3 size: 15 residues. V was cut by 2 bases and J by 3 bases, with 14 bases left in between. In germline, CDR1 is SGHNT, CDR2 YYREEE (reference sequence). The DNA of the CDR3 is TGTGCCAGCAGCTTTAAGGGACAAGATTACACTGAAGCTTTCTTT. Amino acid sequence: CASSFKGQDYTEAFF.

This clone was seen a few times. The V gene is TRBV30, the J gene TRBJ2-2, with 7 nucleotides matching TRBD1. Germline CDR1 is GTSNPN and CDR2 is SVGIG (reference sequence). This CDR3 contains 14 residues. J was trimmed by 3 bases and V by 7 bases; bases with no gene match: 8. The CDR3 DNA reads as TGTGCCTCGGCCGGACAGGTATACACCGGGGAGCTGTTTTTT. Translated: CASAGQVYTGELFF.

This sequence joins TRBV6-2 or TRBV6-3 and TRBJ2-1; 11 bases are shared with TRBD2. The CDR3 totals 16 residues. Germline-derived CDR1 and CDR2 are MNHEY and SVGEGT. Losses at the gene ends were 1 base for V and 7 bases for J; bases not matched to a gene: 6. The CDR3 here is CASSYFSGRADNEQFF. The CDR3 nucleotides are TGTGCCAGCAGTTACTTTAGCGGGAGGGCCGATAATGAGCAGTTCTTC.

The gene calls are TRBV12-3 or TRBV12-4 and TRBJ1-5, with D possibly TRBD1 on 5 matching bases. The CDR3 has 13 amino acids. Deletions cut 5 bases from V and 6 bases from J, with 11 bases between. In DNA form, the CDR3 reads TGTGCCAGCAGTCCCAGTCAGGGTCAGCCCCAGCATTTT. It is translated as CASSPSQGQPQHF.

The chain joins TRBV2 to TRBJ2-3, with 9 bases that match TRBD2. CDR1 and CDR2 (germline): SNHLY, FYNNEI. The CDR3 is 15 residues long. V shed 6 bases and J 2 bases; nucleotides not matched to a gene: 6. CDR3 in DNA: TGTGCCAGCAGACAACGACTAGCGGTCACAGATACGCAGTATTTT. It translates to CASRQRLAVTDTQYF.

The rearrangement links TRBV5-5 to TRBJ1-2, with D possibly TRBD1 on 5 matching bases. CDR3 size: 14 residues. Trimming shortened V by 1 base and J by 1 base, and 8 bases separated the two germline ends. From germline, CDR1 is SGHKS and CDR2 YYEKEE (reference sequence). CDR3 bases: TGTGCCAGCAGCTTGAGGGGAAATAACTATGGCTACACCTTC. This sequence encodes CASSLRGNNYGYTF.

This chain links TRBV3-1 (or the pseudogene TRBV3-2) with TRBJ2-1, with D perhaps TRBD1 (5 bases). This CDR3 has 15 amino acids. With 6 bases removed from V and 5 bases from J, the gap between germline ends came to 17 bases. Looked up from germline, CDR1 is LGHDT and CDR2 is YNNKEL (reference sequence). The CDR3 DNA follows: TGTGCCAGCAGTCAAATTCCCCAGGGAAACAATGAGCAGTTCTTC. This translates into CASSQIPQGNNEQFF.

The V call is TRBV5-5, the J call TRBJ1-2; D perhaps matches TRBD1 (5 bases). From germline, CDR1 is SGHKS and CDR2 YYEKEE (reference sequence). V was cut by 7 bases and J by 7 bases, with 17 bases left in between. This CDR3 contains 13 residues. The CDR3 DNA is TGTGCCAGCGGGCTCCAGGGCCCTAGTGGCTACACCTTC. This gives the protein CASGLQGPSGYTF.

This chain links TRBV6-2 or TRBV6-3 with TRBJ2-7; D remains ambiguous. This CDR3 is 13 amino acids long. The germline CDR1 and CDR2 sequences are MNHEY and SVGEGT. The V end was cut by 2 bases, the J end by 4 bases, with 9 bases between. The CDR3 here is CASSYGQSYEQYF. In DNA form, the CDR3 reads TGTGCCAGCAGTTACGGGCAGAGTTACGAGCAGTACTTC.

The chain uses TRBV6-5 and TRBJ2-7; 13 bases are a match to TRBD2. Germline CDR1 MNHEY, CDR2 SVGAGI. J was trimmed by 3 bases and V by 6 bases; bases with no gene match: 2. The CDR3 covers 14 residues. CDR3 coding DNA: TGTGCCAGCAGACTAGCGGGAGGGGTCTACGAGCAGTACTTC. Amino acids: CASRLAGGVYEQYF.

The J gene is TRBJ2-7, the V gene TRBV18, with 7 bases aligning to TRBD1. Looked up from germline, CDR1 is KGHSH and CDR2 is LQKENI. With 5 bases clipped from V and 6 bases from J, the junction kept 4 bases outside the gene matches. The CDR3 contains 12 residues. The CDR3 protein is CASSADRVEQYV. The CDR3 DNA sequence: TGTGCCAGCTCAGCCGACAGGGTCGAGCAGTACGTC.

The rearrangement links TRBV9 to TRBJ2-7; 7 nucleotides align to TRBD2. The V and J ends lost 4 bases and 3 bases, in that order; junction bases with no gene match: 10. There are 15 residues in the CDR3. Germline CDR1 and CDR2: SGDLS and YYNGEE. Here the CDR3 DNA reads TGTGCCAGCAGCCAGGCCGCTAGCGGTAACTACGAGCAGTACTTC. Protein product: CASSQAASGNYEQYF.

The gene calls are TRBV10-3 and TRBJ2-2; D unresolved. CDR3 length equals 13 residues. In germline, CDR1 is ENHRY, CDR2 SYGVKD. With 3 bases removed from V and 7 bases from J, the gap between germline ends came to 9 bases. The CDR3 spells CAISEIPGGELFF. DNA for the CDR3: TGTGCCATCAGTGAAATCCCGGGCGGGGAGCTGTTTTTT.

This clone was counted only a few times. The gene calls are TRBV9 and TRBJ1-2; weak D call: TRBD1 (5 bases). Trimming cost V 9 bases and J 7 bases, with 16 bases left between them. The CDR3 totals 12 residues. CDR1 and CDR2 from the germline V gene are SGDLS and YYNGEE. Written as DNA, the CDR3 is TGTGCCACAGGAAATGGCAGGGTTGGCTACACCTTC. Translated, it gives CATGNGRVGYTF.

The chain employs TRBV19 and TRBJ1-2, with a possible D match to TRBD1 (5 bases). The V end was cut by 3 bases, the J end by 2 bases, with 10 bases between. Germline V CDR1 and CDR2: LNHDA, SQIVND (reference sequence). The CDR3 sequence is 14 residues long. CDR3 nucleotide sequence: TGTGCCAGTAGTATTGAGACAGCGAACTATGGCTACACCTTC. It encodes CASSIETANYGYTF.

This clone appeared a single time. The chain uses TRBV24-1 and TRBJ1-5, with 7 bases identical to TRBD1. The germline V gene has CDR1 KGHDR and CDR2 SFDVKD. There are 15 residues in the CDR3. Trimming removed 5 bases from V and 3 bases from J; junction bases left unmatched: 6. CDR3 loop: CATSGQGSNNQPQHF. DNA for the CDR3: TGTGCCACCAGTGGACAGGGATCTAACAATCAGCCCCAGCATTTT.

The CDR3 DNA is TGCAGCGTTGAAAGGGCGGGGGGGCCGGATGAGCAGTTCTTC. This gives the protein CSVERAGGPDEQFF. The V gene is TRBV29-1, the J gene TRBJ2-1, with 9 nucleotides matching TRBD2. The germline gives CDR1 SQVTM, CDR2 ANQGSEA. This CDR3 is built from 14 residues. J was trimmed by 8 bases and V by 2 bases; bases with no gene match: 7.

The rearrangement links TRBV5-1 to TRBJ2-2; TRBD1 aligns across 8 bases. This CDR3 has 16 residues. The V gene end was trimmed by 0 bases and the J gene end by 6 bases; junction bases not matched to a gene: 7. Germline V CDR1 and CDR2: SGHRS, YFSETQ. CDR3 in DNA: TGCGCCAGCAGCTTGGTTGTGGAACAGGGGGCCGGGGAGCTGTTTTTT. It encodes CASSLVVEQGAGELFF.